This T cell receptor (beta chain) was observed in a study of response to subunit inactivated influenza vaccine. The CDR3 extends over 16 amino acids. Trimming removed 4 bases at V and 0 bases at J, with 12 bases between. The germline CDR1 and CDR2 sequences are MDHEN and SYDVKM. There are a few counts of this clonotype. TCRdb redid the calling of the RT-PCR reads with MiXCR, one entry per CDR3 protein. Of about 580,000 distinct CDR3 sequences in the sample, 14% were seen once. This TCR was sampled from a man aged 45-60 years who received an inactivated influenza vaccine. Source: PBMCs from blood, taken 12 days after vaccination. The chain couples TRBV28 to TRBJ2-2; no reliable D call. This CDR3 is CASSYPRQTNTGELFF. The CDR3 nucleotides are TGTGCCAGCAGTTATCCTCGGCAGACGAACACCGGGGAGCTGTTTTTT.